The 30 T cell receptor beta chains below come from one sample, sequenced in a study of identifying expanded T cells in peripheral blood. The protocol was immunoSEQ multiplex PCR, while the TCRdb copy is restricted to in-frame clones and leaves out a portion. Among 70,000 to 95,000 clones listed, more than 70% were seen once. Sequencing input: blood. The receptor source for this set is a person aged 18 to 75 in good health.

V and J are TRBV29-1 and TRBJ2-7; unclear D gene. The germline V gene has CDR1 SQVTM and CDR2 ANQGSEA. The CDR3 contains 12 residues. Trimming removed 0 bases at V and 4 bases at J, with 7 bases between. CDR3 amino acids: CSVEEERYEQYF. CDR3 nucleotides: TGCAGCGTTGAAGAGGAAAGATACGAGCAGTACTTC.

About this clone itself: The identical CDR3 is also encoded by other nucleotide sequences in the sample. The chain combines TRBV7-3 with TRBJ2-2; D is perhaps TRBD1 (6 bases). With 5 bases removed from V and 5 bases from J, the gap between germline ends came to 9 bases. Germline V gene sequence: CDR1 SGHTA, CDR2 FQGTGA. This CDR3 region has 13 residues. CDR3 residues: CASSEQGTGELFF. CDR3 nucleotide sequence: TGTGCCAGCAGCGAGCAGGGGACCGGGGAGCTGTTTTTT.

DNA for the CDR3: TGTGCCAGCAGCAACACGTACAGGGGGGTGAATGAAAAACTGTTTTTT. Translated, it gives CASSNTYRGVNEKLFF. The rearrangement links TRBV28 to TRBJ1-4; 8 bases map to TRBD1. V lost 6 bases and J lost 5; bases outside the gene matches: 11. Germline V gene data show CDR1 as MDHEN and CDR2 as SYDVKM. CDR3 length: 16 amino acids.

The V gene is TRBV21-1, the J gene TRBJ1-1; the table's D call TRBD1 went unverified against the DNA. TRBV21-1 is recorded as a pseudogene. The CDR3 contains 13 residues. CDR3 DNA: TGTGCCAGCAGCAAAGTGGGACACTTAGAAGCTTTCTTT. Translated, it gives CASSKVGHLEAFF.

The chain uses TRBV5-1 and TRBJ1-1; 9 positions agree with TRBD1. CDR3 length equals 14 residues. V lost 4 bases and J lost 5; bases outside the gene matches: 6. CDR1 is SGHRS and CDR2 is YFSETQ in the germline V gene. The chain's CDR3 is CASSTGQGGTEAFF. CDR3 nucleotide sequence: TGCGCCAGCAGCACGGGACAGGGTGGAACTGAAGCTTTCTTT.

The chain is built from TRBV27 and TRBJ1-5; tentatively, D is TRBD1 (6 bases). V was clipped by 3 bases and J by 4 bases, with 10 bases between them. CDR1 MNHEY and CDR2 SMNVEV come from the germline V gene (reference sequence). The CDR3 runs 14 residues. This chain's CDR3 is CASSFRGGNQPQHF. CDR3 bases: TGTGCCAGCAGTTTTAGGGGGGGGAATCAGCCCCAGCATTTT.

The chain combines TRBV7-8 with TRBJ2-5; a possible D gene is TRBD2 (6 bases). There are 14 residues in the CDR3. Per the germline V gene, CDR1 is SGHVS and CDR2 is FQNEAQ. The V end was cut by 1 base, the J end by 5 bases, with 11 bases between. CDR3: CASSLGWGRETQYF. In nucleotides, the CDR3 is TGTGCCAGCAGCTTAGGGTGGGGGAGGGAGACCCAGTACTTC. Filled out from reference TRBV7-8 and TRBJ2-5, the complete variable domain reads GAGVSQSPRYKVAKRGQDVALRCDPISGHVSLFWYQQALGQGPEFLTYFQNEAQLDKSGLPSDRFFAERPEGSVSTLKIQRTQQEDSAVYLCASSLGWGRETQYFGPGTRLLVL.

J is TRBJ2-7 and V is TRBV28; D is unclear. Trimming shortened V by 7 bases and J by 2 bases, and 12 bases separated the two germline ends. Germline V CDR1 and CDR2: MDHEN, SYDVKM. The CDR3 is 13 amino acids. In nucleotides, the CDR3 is TGTGCCAGCAAGAGGACGGCCGCCTACGAGCAGTACTTC. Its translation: CASKRTAAYEQYF.

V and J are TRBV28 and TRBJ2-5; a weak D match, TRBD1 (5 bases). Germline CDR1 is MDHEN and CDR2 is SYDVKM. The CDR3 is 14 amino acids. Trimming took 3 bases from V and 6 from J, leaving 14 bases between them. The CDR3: CASSFSGFVKTQYF. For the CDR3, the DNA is TGTGCCAGCAGTTTTTCAGGGTTTGTAAAGACCCAGTACTTC.

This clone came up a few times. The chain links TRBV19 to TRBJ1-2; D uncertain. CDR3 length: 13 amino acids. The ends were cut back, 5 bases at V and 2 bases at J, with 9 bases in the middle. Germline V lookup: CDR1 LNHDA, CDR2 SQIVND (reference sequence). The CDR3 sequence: CASSPAGNYGYTF. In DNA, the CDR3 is TGTGCCAGTAGTCCCGCGGGGAACTATGGCTACACCTTC.

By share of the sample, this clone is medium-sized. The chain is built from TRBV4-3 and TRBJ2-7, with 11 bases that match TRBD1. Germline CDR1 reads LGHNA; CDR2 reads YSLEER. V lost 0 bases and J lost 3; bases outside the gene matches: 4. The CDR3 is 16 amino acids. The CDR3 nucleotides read TGCGCCAGCAGCCAAGATTACGGGACAGGGGGCTACGAGCAGTACTTC. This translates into CASSQDYGTGGYEQYF.

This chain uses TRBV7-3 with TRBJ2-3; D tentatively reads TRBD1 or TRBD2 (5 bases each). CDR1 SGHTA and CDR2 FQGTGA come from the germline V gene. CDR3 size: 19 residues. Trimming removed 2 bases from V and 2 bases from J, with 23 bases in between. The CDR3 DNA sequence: TGTGCCAGCAGCTTACATGACACGCCGGGACCAAGAGCCACAGATACGCAGTATTTT. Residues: CASSLHDTPGPRATDTQYF. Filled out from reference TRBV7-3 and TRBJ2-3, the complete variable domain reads GAGVSQTPSNKVTEKGKYVELRCDPISGHTALYWYRQSLGQGPEFLIYFQGTGAADDSGLPNDRFFAVRPEGSVSTLKIQRTERGDSAVYLCASSLHDTPGPRATDTQYFGPGTRLTVL.

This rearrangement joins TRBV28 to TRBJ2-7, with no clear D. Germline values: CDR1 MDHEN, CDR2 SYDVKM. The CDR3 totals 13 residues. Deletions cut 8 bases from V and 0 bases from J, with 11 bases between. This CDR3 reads CASQDPDSYEQYF. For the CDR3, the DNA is TGTGCCAGCCAAGACCCGGACTCCTACGAGCAGTACTTC. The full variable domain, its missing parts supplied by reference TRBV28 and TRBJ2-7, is DVKVTQSSRYLVKRTGEKVFLECVQDMDHENMFWYRQDPGLGLRLIYFSYDVKMKEKGDIPEGYSVSREKKERFSLILESASTNQTSMYLCASQDPDSYEQYFGPGTRLTVT.

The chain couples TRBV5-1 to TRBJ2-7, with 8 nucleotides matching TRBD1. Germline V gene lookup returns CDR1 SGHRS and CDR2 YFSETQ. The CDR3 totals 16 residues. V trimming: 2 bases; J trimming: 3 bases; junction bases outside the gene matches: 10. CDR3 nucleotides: TGCGCCAGCAGCTTAGCGACAGGGGCCCGCCTCTACGAGCAGTACTTC. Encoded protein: CASSLATGARLYEQYF.

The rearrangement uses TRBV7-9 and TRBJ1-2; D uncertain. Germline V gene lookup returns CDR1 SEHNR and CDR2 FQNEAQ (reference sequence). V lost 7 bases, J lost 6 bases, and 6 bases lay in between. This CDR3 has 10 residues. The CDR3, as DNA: TGTGCCAGCACCGGTAATGGCTACACCTTC. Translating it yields CASTGNGYTF. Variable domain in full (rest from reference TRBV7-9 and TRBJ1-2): DTGVSQNPRHKITKRGQNVTFRCDPISEHNRLYWYRQTLGQGPEFLTYFQNEAQLEKSRLLSDRFSAERPKGSFSTLEIQRTEQGDSAMYLCASTGNGYTFGSGTRLTVV.

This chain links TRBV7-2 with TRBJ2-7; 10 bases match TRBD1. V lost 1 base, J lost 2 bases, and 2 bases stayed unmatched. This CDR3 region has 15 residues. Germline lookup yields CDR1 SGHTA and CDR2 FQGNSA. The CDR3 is CASSLEGTGAYEQYF. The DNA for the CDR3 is TGTGCCAGCAGCTTAGAGGGGACAGGGGCCTACGAGCAGTACTTC.

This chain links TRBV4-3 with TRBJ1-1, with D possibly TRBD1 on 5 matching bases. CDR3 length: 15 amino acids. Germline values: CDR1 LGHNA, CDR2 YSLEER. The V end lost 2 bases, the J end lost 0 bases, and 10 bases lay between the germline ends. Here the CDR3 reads CASSQLRVMNTEAFF. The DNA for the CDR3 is TGCGCCAGCAGCCAACTCAGGGTCATGAACACTGAAGCTTTCTTT.

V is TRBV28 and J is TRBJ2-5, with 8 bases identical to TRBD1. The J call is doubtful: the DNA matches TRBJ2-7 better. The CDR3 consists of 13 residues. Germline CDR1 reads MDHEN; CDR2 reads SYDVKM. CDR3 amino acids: CASHRGSSYEQYF. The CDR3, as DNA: TGTGCCAGCCACAGGGGGAGCTCCTACGAGCAGTACTTC.

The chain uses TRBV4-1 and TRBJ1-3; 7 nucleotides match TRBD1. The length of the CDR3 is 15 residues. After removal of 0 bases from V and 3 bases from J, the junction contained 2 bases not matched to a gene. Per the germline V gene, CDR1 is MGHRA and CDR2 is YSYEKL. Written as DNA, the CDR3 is TGCGCCAGCAGCCAAGAGCGACAGGGTGGAAACACCATATATTTT. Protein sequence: CASSQERQGGNTIYF.

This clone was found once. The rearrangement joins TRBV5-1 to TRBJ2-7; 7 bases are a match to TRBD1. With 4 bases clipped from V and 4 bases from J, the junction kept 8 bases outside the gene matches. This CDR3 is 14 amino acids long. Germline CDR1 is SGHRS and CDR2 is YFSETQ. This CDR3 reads CASSGTVGRYEQYF. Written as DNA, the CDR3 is TGCGCCAGCAGCGGGACAGTTGGCCGATACGAGCAGTACTTC.

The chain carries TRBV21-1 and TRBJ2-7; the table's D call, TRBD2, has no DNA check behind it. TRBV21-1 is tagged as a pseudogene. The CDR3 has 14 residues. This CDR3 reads CATQAPAAAYEQYF. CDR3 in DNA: TGTGCCACCCAAGCCCCAGCGGCAGCTTACGAGCAGTACTTC.

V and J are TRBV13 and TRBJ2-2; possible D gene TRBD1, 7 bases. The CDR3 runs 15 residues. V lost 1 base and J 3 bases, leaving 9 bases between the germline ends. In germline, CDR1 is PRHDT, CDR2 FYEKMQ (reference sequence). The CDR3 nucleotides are TGTGCCAGCAGCTTAGTCAGGGGGGACACCGGGGAGCTGTTTTTT. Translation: CASSLVRGDTGELFF.

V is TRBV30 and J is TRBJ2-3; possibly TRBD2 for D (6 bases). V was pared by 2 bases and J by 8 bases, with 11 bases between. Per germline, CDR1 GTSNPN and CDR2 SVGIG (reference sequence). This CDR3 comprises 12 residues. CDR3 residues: CAWSLRRGTQYF. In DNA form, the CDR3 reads TGTGCCTGGAGTCTAAGGAGGGGTACGCAGTATTTT.

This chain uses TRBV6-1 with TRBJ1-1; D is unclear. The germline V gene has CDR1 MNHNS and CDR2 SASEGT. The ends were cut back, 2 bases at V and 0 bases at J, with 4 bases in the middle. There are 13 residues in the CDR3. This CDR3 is CASSERMNTEAFF. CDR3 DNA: TGTGCCAGCAGTGAACGAATGAACACTGAAGCTTTCTTT.

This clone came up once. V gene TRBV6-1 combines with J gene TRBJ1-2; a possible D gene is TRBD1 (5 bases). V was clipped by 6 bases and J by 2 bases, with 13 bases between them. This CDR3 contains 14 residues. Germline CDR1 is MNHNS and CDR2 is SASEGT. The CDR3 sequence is CASRVQGSNYGYTF. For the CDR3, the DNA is TGTGCCAGCAGGGTTCAGGGTTCCAACTATGGCTACACCTTC.

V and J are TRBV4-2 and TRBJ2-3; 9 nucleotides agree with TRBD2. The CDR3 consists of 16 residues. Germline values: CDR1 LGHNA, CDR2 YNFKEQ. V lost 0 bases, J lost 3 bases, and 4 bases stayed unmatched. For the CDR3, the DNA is TGTGCCAGCAGCCAAGAACTAGCGGGTCAAACAGATACGCAGTATTTT. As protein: CASSQELAGQTDTQYF.

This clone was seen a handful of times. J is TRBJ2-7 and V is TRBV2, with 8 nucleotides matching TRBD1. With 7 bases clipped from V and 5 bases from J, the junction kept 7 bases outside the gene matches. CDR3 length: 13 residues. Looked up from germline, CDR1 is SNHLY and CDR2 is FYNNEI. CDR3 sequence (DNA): TGTGCCAGCAACGGTCAGGGGGCGCACGAGCAGTACTTC. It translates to CASNGQGAHEQYF.

The CDR3 DNA reads TGCAGCGTTCAACAGGGAGGCGAGCAGTACTTC. Translated: CSVQQGGEQYF. The rearrangement uses TRBV29-1 and TRBJ2-7; either TRBD1 or TRBD2 may fit D (6 bases each). Germline V gives CDR1 SQVTM, CDR2 ANQGSEA. The CDR3 covers 11 residues. The V and J ends lost 5 bases and 6 bases respectively, with 11 bases between them.

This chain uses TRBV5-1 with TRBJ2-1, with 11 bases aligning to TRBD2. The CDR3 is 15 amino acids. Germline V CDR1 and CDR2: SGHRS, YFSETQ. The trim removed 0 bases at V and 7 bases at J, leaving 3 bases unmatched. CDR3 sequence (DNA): TGCGCCAGCAGCTTGGTAGCGGGGGGGCAGAATGAGCAGTTCTTC. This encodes CASSLVAGGQNEQFF.

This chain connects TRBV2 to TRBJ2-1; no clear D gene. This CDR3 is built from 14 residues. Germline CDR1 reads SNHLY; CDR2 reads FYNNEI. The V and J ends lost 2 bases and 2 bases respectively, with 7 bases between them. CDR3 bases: TGTGCCAGCAGTGAATCGGGTCCCTACAATGAGCAGTTCTTC. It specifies CASSESGPYNEQFF. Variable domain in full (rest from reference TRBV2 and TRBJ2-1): EPEVTQTPSHQVTQMGQEVILRCVPISNHLYFYWYRQILGQKVEFLVSFYNNEISEKSEIFDDQFSVERPDGSNFTLKIRSTKLEDSAMYFCASSESGPYNEQFFGPGTRLTVL.